This passage covers 18 T cell receptor beta chains from one sample sequenced in a study of CD8+ T cells in alopecia areata. Sampling of alopecia areata patients yielded lesional scalp punch biopsies as well as peripheral blood. Investigators isolated RNA and reverse transcribed it into cDNA to act as the sequencing template. Sequencing used immunoSEQ multiplex PCR; TCRdb keeps in-frame clones, though not all of them. Of 9,000 or so clones listed, 55% to 75% are singletons. The material sequenced was skin. These receptors were collected from a human donor with alopecia areata.

This clone was detected once. This chain uses TRBV4-1 with TRBJ2-1; TRBD2 is a possible D gene (6 bases). Germline V gives CDR1 MGHRA, CDR2 YSYEKL. This CDR3 has 15 amino acids. The ends were cut back, 0 bases at V and 4 bases at J, with 10 bases in the middle. The CDR3 DNA reads as TGCGCCAGCAGCCAAGACGGCGGGACGTACAATGAGCAGTTCTTC. Translation: CASSQDGGTYNEQFF.

This clone was counted a single time. The rearrangement links TRBV19 to TRBJ2-3, with D possibly TRBD1 on 5 matching bases. This CDR3 region has 14 residues. Germline lookup yields CDR1 LNHDA and CDR2 SQIVND (reference sequence). V was trimmed by 7 bases and J by 0 bases, leaving 11 bases between them. CDR3 DNA: TGTGCCAGTATGATGACAGATAGCACAGATACGCAGTATTTT. It specifies CASMMTDSTDTQYF.

The chain joins TRBV11-3 to TRBJ2-7; D is unclear. The V end was cut by 8 bases, the J end by 2 bases, with 10 bases between. The CDR3 is 12 residues long. CDR1 and CDR2 from the germline V gene are SGHNT and YENEEA. In DNA, the CDR3 is TGTGCCAGCTCAGGATCGGCCTACGAGCAGTACTTC. The encoded protein is CASSGSAYEQYF.

The chain carries TRBV7-9 and TRBJ2-7, with 10 nucleotides matching TRBD2. The CDR3 spans 18 residues. The germline gives CDR1 SEHNR, CDR2 FQNEAQ (reference sequence). V was clipped by 5 bases and J by 3 bases; unmatched bases: 16. The CDR3 region is CASSGPGGSGRISYEQYF. The CDR3 coding sequence is TGTGCCAGCAGCGGGCCTGGGGGTAGCGGGAGGATTAGCTACGAGCAGTACTTC.

In DNA, the CDR3 is TGCGCCAGCAGCCAAGATGGGGACAGCTCTGGAAACACCATATATTTT. Translating it yields CASSQDGDSSGNTIYF. This chain joins TRBV4-3 and TRBJ1-3, with 7 positions matching TRBD1. V lost 0 bases, J lost 0 bases, and 2 bases stayed unmatched. This CDR3 region has 16 residues. CDR1 and CDR2 from the germline V gene are LGHNA and YSLEER.

This chain links TRBV9 with TRBJ2-5; TRBD2 matches at 10 bases. V lost 4 bases and J lost 2; bases outside the gene matches: 2. CDR1 is SGDLS, CDR2 YYNGEE, per germline. The CDR3 has 14 residues. DNA for the CDR3: TGTGCCAGCAGCCCTAGCGGGGGACAAGAGACCCAGTACTTC. Encoded protein: CASSPSGGQETQYF.

This clone has a handful of counts. The gene calls are TRBV10-3 and TRBJ1-1, with D perhaps TRBD1 (6 bases). Germline V gene data show CDR1 as ENHRY and CDR2 as SYGVKD. The CDR3 runs 14 residues. Trimming stripped 8 bases from V and 1 base from J, with 14 bases between. The CDR3 protein is CAIGRGTQNTEAFF. Written as DNA, the CDR3 is TGTGCCATCGGCCGTGGGACACAGAACACTGAAGCTTTCTTT.

The V gene is TRBV18, the J gene TRBJ2-3; no definite D call. Trimming took off 0 bases at V and 4 bases at J, with 8 bases between the two ends. Germline V gene lookup returns CDR1 KGHSH and CDR2 LQKENI. The length of the CDR3 is 14 residues. DNA for the CDR3: TGTGCCAGCTCACCACCAGCTAATCCAGATACGCAGTATTTT. Translation gives CASSPPANPDTQYF.

The CDR3 DNA is TGCGCCAGCAGCCAAGCATCGAGGGGACAAGGCACAGATACGCAGTATTTT. Its translation is CASSQASRGQGTDTQYF. The chain couples TRBV4-3 to TRBJ2-3; possibly TRBD1 for D (6 bases). CDR3 size: 17 residues. The germline V and J ends were trimmed by 1 base and 1 base, with 15 bases remaining between them. Germline assignment: CDR1 LGHNA and CDR2 YSLEER.

The gene calls are TRBV7-9 and TRBJ1-5; 7 bases are shared with TRBD1. The germline gives CDR1 SEHNR, CDR2 FQNEAQ (reference sequence). V trimming: 4 bases; J trimming: 4 bases; junction bases outside the gene matches: 4. This CDR3 spans 14 amino acids. DNA of the CDR3: TGTGCCAGCAGCTGGTCAGGGGGGAATCAGCCCCAGCATTTT. This gives the protein CASSWSGGNQPQHF.

The chain joins TRBV4-1 to TRBJ2-1; 11 positions match TRBD2. This CDR3 has 16 amino acids. The V and J ends lost 4 bases and 6 bases, in that order; junction bases with no gene match: 8. Germline V lookup: CDR1 MGHRA, CDR2 YSYEKL. CDR3 coding DNA: TGCGCCAGCAGCCTCAATAGCGGGAGGGCGAGCAATGAGCAGTTCTTC. Protein: CASSLNSGRASNEQFF.

V gene TRBV28 combines with J gene TRBJ2-3; 12 positions agree with TRBD2. This CDR3 comprises 19 residues. The germline V gene encodes CDR1 MDHEN and CDR2 SYDVKM. The trim removed 5 bases at V and 1 base at J, leaving 13 bases unmatched. The CDR3 DNA sequence: TGTGCCAGCAGTGGACTAGCGGGAACTAGAATATCGCGCACAGATACGCAGTATTTT. Amino acids: CASSGLAGTRISRTDTQYF.

This clone came up a few times. J is TRBJ1-5 and V is TRBV4-2, with D unresolved. Trimming took off 0 bases at V and 7 bases at J, with 10 bases between the two ends. This CDR3 spans 14 amino acids. CDR1 and CDR2 (germline): LGHNA, YNFKEQ. DNA for the CDR3: TGTGCCAGCAGCCAAGATCAATCCCGGCAGCCCCAGCATTTT. This encodes CASSQDQSRQPQHF.

This chain uses TRBV4-1 with TRBJ1-5; 10 nucleotides line up with TRBD1. V gave up 1 base and J gave up 11 bases; unmatched junction bases: 14. The CDR3 has 17 amino acids. Germline CDR1 MGHRA, CDR2 YSYEKL. CDR3 in DNA: TGCGCCAGCAGCCAAGTGGTTTTAGGGGACAGGGGTCAATCCCAGCATTTT. This gives the protein CASSQVVLGDRGQSQHF.

This sequence joins TRBV10-2 and TRBJ2-4; TRBD1 matches at 7 bases. In germline, CDR1 is WSHSY, CDR2 SAAADI. The CDR3 is made up of 12 amino acids. V was pared by 7 bases and J by 13 bases, with 10 bases of the junction left unmatched. Here the CDR3 reads CASKGDREIQYF. CDR3 in DNA: TGCGCCAGCAAGGGAGACAGGGAGATCCAGTACTTC.

In this sample, this clone turned up a few times. The J gene is TRBJ2-7, the V gene TRBV18; 9 nucleotides match TRBD1. The CDR3 is 15 amino acids. Germline V CDR1 and CDR2: KGHSH, LQKENI. V lost 0 bases to trimming and J lost 5 bases; unmatched junction nucleotides: 5. CDR3 sequence reads: CASSPPGTGKHEQYF. For the CDR3, the DNA is TGTGCCAGCTCACCACCTGGGACAGGGAAGCACGAGCAGTACTTC.

The V gene is TRBV7-9, the J gene TRBJ1-2, with D perhaps TRBD1 (5 bases). The germline V gene encodes CDR1 SEHNR and CDR2 FQNEAQ (reference sequence). The CDR3 runs to 13 residues. V was clipped by 8 bases and J by 7 bases, with 17 bases between them. This CDR3 is CASAFGGNGGYTF. The CDR3 DNA sequence: TGTGCCAGCGCCTTCGGGGGGAACGGTGGCTACACCTTC.

The chain uses TRBV28 and TRBJ2-7, with D tentatively TRBD2 (5 bases). Germline assignment: CDR1 MDHEN and CDR2 SYDVKM. The CDR3 is 13 residues long. Trimming shortened V by 4 bases and J by 2 bases, and 9 bases separated the two germline ends. The CDR3 DNA reads TGTGCCAGCAGTTCGAGGGAGACCTACGAGCAGTACTTC. This translates into CASSSRETYEQYF.